This T cell receptor (beta chain) was identified during a study of regulatory T cells in long-lasting Graves disease. Arm-PCR of CDR3 regions with iRepertoire HTBI primers generated TCR beta libraries. TCRdb redid the calling of the multiplex PCR reads with MiXCR, one entry per CDR3 protein. The sample yields approximately 380,000 distinct CDR3 sequences, less than 25% seen once. Germline values: CDR1 MNHNS, CDR2 SASEGT. The CDR3 sequence is 14 residues long. V gave up 6 bases and J gave up 10 bases, with 18 bases separating them. The time point is: persistent/refractory GD, antithyroid drugs over 5 years with positive TRAb. Extracted RNA from PBMCs served as the source of the TCR library.

The rearrangement uses TRBV6-1 and TRBJ2-2; D remains unclear. The TCR was taken from a female donor with Graves disease. Sequencing was performed on peripheral blood mononuclear cells (PBMCs), taken when the disease was refractory, from a patient treated with antithyroid drugs. The CDR3 nucleotides read TGTGCCAGCAGCCCCATCAGAGGAACCCAGGAGCTGTTTTTT. Protein: CASSPIRGTQELFF.